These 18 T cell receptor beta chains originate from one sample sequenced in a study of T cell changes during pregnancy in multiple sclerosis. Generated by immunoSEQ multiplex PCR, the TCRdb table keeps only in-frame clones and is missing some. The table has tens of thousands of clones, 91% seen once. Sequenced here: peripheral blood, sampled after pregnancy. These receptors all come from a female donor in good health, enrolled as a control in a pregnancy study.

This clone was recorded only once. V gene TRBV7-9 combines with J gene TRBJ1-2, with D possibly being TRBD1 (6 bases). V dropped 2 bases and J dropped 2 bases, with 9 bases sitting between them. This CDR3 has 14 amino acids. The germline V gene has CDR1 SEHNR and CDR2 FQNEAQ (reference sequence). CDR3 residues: CASSLSGANYGYTF. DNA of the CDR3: TGTGCCAGCAGCTTATCAGGGGCGAACTATGGCTACACCTTC.

The CDR3 nucleotides are TGCAGCGCCGCCCAGGGGGCCGTTAATGAGCAGTTCTTC. Its protein product is CSAAQGAVNEQFF. The chain is built from TRBV29-1 and TRBJ2-1, with TRBD1 matching 8 bases. The germline gives CDR1 SQVTM, CDR2 ANQGSEA. The CDR3 contains 13 residues. V lost 7 bases and J lost 7; bases outside the gene matches: 9.

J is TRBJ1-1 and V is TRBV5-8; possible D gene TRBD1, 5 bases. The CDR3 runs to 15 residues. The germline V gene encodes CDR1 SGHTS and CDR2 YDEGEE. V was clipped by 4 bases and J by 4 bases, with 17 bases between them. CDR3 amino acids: CASSRQGLPSTEAFF. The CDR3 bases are TGTGCCAGCAGCCGGCAGGGCCTGCCGTCCACTGAAGCTTTCTTT.

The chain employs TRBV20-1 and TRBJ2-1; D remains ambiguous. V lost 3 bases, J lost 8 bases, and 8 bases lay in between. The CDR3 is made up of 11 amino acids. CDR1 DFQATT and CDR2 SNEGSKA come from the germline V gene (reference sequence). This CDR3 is CSASQFDEQFF. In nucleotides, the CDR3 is TGCAGTGCTAGCCAGTTTGATGAGCAGTTCTTC.

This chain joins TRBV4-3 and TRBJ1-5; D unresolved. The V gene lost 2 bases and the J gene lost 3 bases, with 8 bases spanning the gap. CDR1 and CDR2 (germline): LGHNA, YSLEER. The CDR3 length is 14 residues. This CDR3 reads CASSQNSLNQPQHF. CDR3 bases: TGCGCCAGCAGCCAAAACAGCCTCAATCAGCCCCAGCATTTT.

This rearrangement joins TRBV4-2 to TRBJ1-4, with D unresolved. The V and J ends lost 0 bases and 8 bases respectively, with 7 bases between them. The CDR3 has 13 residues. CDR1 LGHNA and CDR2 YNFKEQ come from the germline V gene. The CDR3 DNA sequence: TGTGCCAGCAGCCAAGATCCCGTCGAAAAACTGTTTTTT. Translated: CASSQDPVEKLFF.

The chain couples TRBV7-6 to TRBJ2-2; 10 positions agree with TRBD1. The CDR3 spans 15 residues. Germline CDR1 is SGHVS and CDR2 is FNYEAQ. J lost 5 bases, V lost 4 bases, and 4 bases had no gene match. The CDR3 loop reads CASSSTGGRTGELFF. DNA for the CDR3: TGTGCCAGCAGCTCGACAGGGGGCAGGACCGGGGAGCTGTTTTTT.

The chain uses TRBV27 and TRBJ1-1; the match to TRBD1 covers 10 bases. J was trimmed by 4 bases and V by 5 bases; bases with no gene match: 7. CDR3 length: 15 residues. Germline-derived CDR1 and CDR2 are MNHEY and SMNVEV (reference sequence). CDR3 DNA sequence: TGTGCCAGCAGTCCCTGGACAGGGGGGGGCACTGAAGCTTTCTTT. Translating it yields CASSPWTGGGTEAFF.

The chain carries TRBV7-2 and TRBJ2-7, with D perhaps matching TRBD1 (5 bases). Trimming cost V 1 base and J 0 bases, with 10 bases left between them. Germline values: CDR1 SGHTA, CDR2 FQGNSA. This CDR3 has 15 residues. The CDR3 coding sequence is TGTGCCAGCAGCTTAGATTACAGGAGCTCCTACGAGCAGTACTTC. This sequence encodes CASSLDYRSSYEQYF.

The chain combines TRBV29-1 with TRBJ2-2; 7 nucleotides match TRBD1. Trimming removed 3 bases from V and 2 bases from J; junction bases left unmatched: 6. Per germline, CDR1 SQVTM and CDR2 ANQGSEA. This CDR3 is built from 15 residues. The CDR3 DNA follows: TGCAGCGTTGAGGAGAGACAGGGAAACACCGGGGAGCTGTTTTTT. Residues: CSVEERQGNTGELFF.

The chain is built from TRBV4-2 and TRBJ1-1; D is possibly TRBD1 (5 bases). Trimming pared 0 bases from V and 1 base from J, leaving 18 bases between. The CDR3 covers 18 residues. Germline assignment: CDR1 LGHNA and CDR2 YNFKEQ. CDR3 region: CASSQELIVEGPNTEAFF. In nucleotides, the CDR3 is TGTGCCAGCAGCCAAGAGCTTATTGTGGAGGGGCCGAACACTGAAGCTTTCTTT.

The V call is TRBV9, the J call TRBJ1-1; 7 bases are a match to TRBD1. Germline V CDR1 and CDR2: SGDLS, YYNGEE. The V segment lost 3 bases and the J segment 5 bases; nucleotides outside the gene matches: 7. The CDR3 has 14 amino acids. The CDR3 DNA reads TGTGCCAGCAGCGCGGGGAACAGGGGTACTGAAGCTTTCTTT. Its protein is CASSAGNRGTEAFF. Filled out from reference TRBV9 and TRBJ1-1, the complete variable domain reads DSGVTQTPKHLITATGQRVTLRCSPRSGDLSVYWYQQSLDQGLQFLIQYYNGEERAKGNILERFSAQQFPDLHSELNLSSLELGDSALYFCASSAGNRGTEAFFGQGTRLTVV.

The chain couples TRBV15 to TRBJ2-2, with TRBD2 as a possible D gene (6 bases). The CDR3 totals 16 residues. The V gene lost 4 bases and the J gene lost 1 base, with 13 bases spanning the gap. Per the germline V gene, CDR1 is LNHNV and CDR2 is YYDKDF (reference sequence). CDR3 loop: CATSTSRAGNTGELFF. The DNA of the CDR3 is TGTGCCACCAGCACCTCACGAGCGGGGAACACCGGGGAGCTGTTTTTT.

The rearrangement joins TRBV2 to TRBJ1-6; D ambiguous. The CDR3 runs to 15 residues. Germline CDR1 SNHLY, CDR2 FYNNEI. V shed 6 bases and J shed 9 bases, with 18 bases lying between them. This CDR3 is CASSDDSPASSPLHF. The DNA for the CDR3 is TGTGCCAGCAGCGATGACTCTCCCGCCAGTTCACCCCTCCACTTT.

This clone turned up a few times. CDR3 residues: CAWRGAHNSPLHF. DNA for the CDR3: TGTGCCTGGAGGGGGGCCCATAATTCACCCCTCCACTTT. V usage is TRBV30 and J usage is TRBJ1-6; D perhaps matches TRBD1 (6 bases). This CDR3 is 13 amino acids long. CDR1 is GTSNPN, CDR2 SVGIG, per germline (reference sequence). V shed 3 bases and J shed 5 bases, with 8 bases lying between them.

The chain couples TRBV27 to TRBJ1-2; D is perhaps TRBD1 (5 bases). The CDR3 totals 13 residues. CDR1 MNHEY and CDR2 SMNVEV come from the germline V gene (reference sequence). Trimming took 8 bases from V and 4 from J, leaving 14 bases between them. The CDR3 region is CASGALGGYGYTF. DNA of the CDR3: TGTGCCAGCGGCGCCCTGGGGGGCTATGGCTACACCTTC.

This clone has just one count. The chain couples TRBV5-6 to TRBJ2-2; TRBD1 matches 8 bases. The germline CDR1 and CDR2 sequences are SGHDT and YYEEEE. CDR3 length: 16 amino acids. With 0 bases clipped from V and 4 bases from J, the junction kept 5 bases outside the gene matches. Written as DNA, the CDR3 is TGTGCCAGCAGCTTGGTCAGGGGGCGCGGCACCGGGGAGCTGTTTTTT. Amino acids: CASSLVRGRGTGELFF.

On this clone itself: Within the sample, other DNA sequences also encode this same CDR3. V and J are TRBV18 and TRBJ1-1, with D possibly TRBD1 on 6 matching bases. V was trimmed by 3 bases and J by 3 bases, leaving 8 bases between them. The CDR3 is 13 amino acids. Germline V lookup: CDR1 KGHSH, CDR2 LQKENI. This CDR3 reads CASSPPGDTEAFF. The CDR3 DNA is TGTGCCAGCTCACCTCCAGGGGACACTGAAGCTTTCTTT.